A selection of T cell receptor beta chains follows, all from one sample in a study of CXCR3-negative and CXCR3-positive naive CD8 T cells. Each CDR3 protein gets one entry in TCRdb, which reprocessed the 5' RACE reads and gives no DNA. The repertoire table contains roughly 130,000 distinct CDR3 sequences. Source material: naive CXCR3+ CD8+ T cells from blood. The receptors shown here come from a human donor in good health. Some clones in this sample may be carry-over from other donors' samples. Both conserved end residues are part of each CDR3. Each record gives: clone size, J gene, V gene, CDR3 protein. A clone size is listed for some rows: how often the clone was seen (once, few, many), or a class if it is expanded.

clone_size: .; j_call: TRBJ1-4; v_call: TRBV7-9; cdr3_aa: CASSSLDGVDEKLFF
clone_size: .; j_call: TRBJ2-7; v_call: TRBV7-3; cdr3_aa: CASSFAQGYEQYF
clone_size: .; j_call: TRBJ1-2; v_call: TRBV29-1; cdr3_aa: CSVEAHGGRYGYTF
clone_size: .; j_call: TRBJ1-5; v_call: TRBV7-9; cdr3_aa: CASSSTGGSQPQHF
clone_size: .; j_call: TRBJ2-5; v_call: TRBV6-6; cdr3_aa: CASSSQSKETQYF
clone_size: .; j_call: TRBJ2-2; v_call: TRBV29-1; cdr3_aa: CSVELSGPNTGELFF
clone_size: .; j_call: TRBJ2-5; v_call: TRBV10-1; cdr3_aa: CASSEGTHRGVEETQYF
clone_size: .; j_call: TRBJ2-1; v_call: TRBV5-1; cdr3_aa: CASSLGWLDSNEQFF
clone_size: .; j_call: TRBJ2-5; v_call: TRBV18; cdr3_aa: CASSPTTDEAQYF
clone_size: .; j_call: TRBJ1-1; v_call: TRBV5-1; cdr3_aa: CASSFGDRGLMNTEAFF
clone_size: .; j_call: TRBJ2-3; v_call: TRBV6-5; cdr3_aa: CASSESPSTDTQYF
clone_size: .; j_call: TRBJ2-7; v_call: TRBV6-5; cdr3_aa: CASRSLDSSYEQYF
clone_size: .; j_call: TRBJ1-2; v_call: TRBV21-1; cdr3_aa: CASSPHSRPGYTF
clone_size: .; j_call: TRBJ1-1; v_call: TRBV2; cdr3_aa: CASSVGWNAEAFF
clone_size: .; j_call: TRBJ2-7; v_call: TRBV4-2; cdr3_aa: CASSQGTDPTYDEQYF
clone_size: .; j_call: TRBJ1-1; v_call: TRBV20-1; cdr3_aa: CSARGPYRAHTEAFF
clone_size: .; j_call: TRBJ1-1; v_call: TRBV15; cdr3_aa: CATSRGDRNTEAFF
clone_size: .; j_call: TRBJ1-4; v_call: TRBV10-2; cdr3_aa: CASSSGEKLFF
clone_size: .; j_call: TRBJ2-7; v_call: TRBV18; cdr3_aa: CASSGTSGSYHEQYF
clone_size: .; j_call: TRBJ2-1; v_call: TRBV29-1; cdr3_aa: CSVTGLAGREQFF
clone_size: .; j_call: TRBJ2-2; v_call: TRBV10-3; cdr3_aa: CAISDPGGGAGFTGELFF
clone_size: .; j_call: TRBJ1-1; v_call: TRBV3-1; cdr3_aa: CASSQDMGGRTEAFF
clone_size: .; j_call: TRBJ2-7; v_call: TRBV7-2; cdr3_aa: CASSLEDYEQYF
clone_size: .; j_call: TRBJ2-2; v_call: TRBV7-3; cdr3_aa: CASSPGTSTYGELFF
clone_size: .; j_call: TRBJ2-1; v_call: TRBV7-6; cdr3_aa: CASSAGTSVNNEQFF
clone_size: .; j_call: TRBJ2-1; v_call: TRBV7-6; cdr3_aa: CASNSGWSSYNEQFF
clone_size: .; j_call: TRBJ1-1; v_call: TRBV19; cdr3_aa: CASKRENTEAFF
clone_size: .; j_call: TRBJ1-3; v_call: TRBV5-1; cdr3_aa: CASSLLPGDSAGNTIYF
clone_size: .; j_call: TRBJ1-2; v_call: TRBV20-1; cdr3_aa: CSARDLNRGDYGYTF
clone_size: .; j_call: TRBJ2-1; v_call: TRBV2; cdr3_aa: CASSVADEQFF
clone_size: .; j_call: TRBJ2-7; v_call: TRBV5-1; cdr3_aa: CASSRADSEQYF
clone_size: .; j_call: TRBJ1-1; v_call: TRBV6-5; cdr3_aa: CASSSGANTEAFF
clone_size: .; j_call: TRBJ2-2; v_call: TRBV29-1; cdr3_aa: CSVEGADMSNTGELFF
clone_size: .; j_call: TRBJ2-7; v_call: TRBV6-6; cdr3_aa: CASSWGDRGLFEQYF
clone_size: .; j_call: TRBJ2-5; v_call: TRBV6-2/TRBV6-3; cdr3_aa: CACSYGETQYF
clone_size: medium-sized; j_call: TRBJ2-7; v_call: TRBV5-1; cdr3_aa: CASSLGRTSDVNLYTYEQYF